This T cell receptor (beta chain) emerged from a study of T-cell reconstitution after alpha-beta-depleted transplantation in children. The study's findings and limits: Some patients owed their high day-60 TCRbeta diversity to surviving recipient T cells and thymic progenitors. T-cell numbers and diversity one year post-transplant derived largely from freshly generated T cells.

This clonotype has a handful of counts. As yet, its antigen is unknown. It was with unique molecular identifiers that the TCRbeta library was prepared. One entry per CDR3 protein, called by TCRdb with MiXCR from the PCR reads. Of around 440,000 distinct CDR3 sequences in the sample, about a sixth were seen once. The germline gives CDR1 SQVTM, CDR2 ANQGSEA. J was trimmed by 0 bases and V by 4 bases; bases with no gene match: 4. The CDR3 consists of 15 residues. The sequence derives from a boy in the first two years of life who had a stem cell transplant for Wiskott-Aldrich syndrome, so the T cells may come from the graft donor. The V and J genes are TRBV29-1 and TRBJ2-2, with TRBD1 matching over 8 bases. The material was PBMCs, mostly from graft donor cells, obtained 360 days after TCRalphabeta/CD19-depleted stem cell transplant. In DNA, the CDR3 is TGCAGCGTTGCATACAGGGGGGCGAACACCGGGGAGCTGTTTTTT. It codes for CSVAYRGANTGELFF.